The TCR beta chain under discussion was sequenced for a study of vaccination effects on CD4 cells after COVID-19 (dated by TCRdb to between 2021 and 2023). A note on the overall study: Participants received two doses of either the BNT162b2 or the mRNA-1273 mRNA SARS-CoV-2 vaccine. Pre-vaccine samples were collected from two convalescent patients 16 days and one week before the first dose, corresponding to 142 and 148 days after COVID-19 diagnosis. SARS-CoV-2 spike-specific CD4+ TCR repertoires were compared before and after mRNA vaccination in COVID-19 convalescent patients and in infection-naive vaccine recipients. Cultures from other donors in the study were sequenced using the Oncomine TCR Beta short-read assay on an Illumina iSeq 100. A total of some eleven COVID-19 convalescent patients and a few SARS-CoV-2-naive healthy vaccine recipients were included in the full study.

In the ViraFEST assay, PBMC were stimulated with viral peptide pools, and antigen-specific CD4+ T cell clonotypes were then identified by expansion using TCR sequencing. After less than 13 days of culture, CD4+ T cells were isolated with the EasySep CD4+ T cell isolation kit. Convalescent patients had PCR-confirmed SARS-CoV-2 infection between March and December 2020, before Alpha, Beta and Delta variants emerged in the United States. Over 1.5 million PBMC per well were cultured with about 9.6 ug/ml peptides in IMDM containing approximately 4.7% human AB serum, approximately 10 IU/ml IL-2 and gentamicin. On days 3 and 7, half of the culture medium was replaced with fresh IL-2-containing medium. Unless noted otherwise, every peptide stimulation condition was cultured in triplicate wells. Using Ficoll-Paque Plus gradient centrifugation, PBMC were separated from whole blood and then either used fresh or cryopreserved at -140C. The spike proteins of SARS-CoV-2 and of the common cold coronaviruses HCoV-NL63, HCoV-OC43 and HCoV-229E were spanned by overlapping peptide pools. Genomic DNA was extracted from cultured CD4+ T cells with the QIAamp micro DNA kit.

The library was prepared using the immunoSEQ multiplex PCR assay. DNA from the CD4+ T cells that had been cultured and isolated underwent TCR beta CDR3 sequencing. The paper's processing steps were these. Non-productive TCR sequences were removed, reads were trimmed to the CDR3 region, and CDR3s of at least 7 amino acids were retained. The MANAFEST web app was used to identify antigen-specific clonotypes by comparing expansion in peptide wells with expansion in reference cultures. To be called positive, a clone needed expansion at FDR<0.05 compared with the reference and with all other wells, an odds ratio greater than 5, and a frequency greater than 0.1% in two replicate wells. Clonotypes significantly expanded in SARS-CoV-2 spike wells and in at least one common cold coronavirus spike condition were defined as cross-reactive. CDR3 similarity was assessed by Levenshtein distance using the stringdist R package, and unrooted trees were constructed with ape in R 3.6.1. Entries here come from immuneACCESS through TCRdb and include only in-frame sequences with V and J called. Some clones fail to appear in such tables; in the studies checked, an unresolved V gene covers under half of the shortfall, and the cause of the remainder is unknown. V and J calls and clone size are copied from that table; D and trimming were computed from the DNA. Counted in this sample were around 26,000 clones; around 78% of them appeared once. Of the sample, around 15% is held by the ten largest clones.

V is reduced by 0 bases and J by 5 bases, leaving a spacing of 11 bases between them. From the germline V gene, CDR1 is SGHRS and CDR2 is YFSETQ. Counted from cysteine to phenylalanine, this CDR3 has 14 amino acids. Of the read, only the CDR3 DNA is kept; its 42 bases are in frame from base 1. Note on this clone: There is no known antigen for this receptor. No base quality values were provided; no much bigger clone lies one nucleotide off.

On the study overall, not on this receptor specifically: Clones induced by infection and clones induced by vaccination both contracted markedly at late timepoints after vaccination, which fits with T cell responses waning over time. The study was limited by a small number of convalescent patients and lacked early post-infection timepoints. For convalescent patients, new clones induced by the vaccine made up most of the post-vaccine spike-reactive repertoire, and these new clones were largely distinct from the clones induced by infection.

Source: CD4+ T cells from PBMCs cultured with HCoV-NL63 spike peptides, taken before COVID-19 vaccination. The sample's cell subset or site label, in plain terms: HCoV-NL63 spike overlapping peptide pool stimulation. The TCR was taken from a human donor who had a prior SARS-CoV-2 infection. The rearrangement joined TRBV5-1 to TRBJ1-1, and the D gene may be TRBD1, 6 bases matching. For the CDR3, the sequence is CASSLVGRGTEAFF. The DNA sequence is given as TGCGCCAGCAGCTTGGTGGGTAGGGGGACTGAAGCTTTCTTT.